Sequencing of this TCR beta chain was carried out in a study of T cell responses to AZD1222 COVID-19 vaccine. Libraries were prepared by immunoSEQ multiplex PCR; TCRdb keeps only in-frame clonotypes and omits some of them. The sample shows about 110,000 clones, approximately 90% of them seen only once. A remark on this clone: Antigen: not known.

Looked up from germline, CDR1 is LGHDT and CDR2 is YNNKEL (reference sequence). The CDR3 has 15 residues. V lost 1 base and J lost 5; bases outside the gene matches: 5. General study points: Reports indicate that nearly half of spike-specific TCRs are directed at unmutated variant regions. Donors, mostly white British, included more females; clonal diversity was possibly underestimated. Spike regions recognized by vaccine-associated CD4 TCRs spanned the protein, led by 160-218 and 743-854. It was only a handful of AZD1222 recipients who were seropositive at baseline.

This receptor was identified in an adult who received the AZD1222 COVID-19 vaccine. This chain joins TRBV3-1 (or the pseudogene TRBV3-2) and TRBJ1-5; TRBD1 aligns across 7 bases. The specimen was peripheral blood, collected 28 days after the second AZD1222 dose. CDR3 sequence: CASSQVTGFDQPQHF. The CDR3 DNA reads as TGTGCCAGCAGCCAAGTGACAGGGTTCGATCAGCCCCAGCATTTT.